The T cell receptor (beta chain) described here comes from a study of Graves' ophthalmopathy and Graves' hyperthyroidism. Study in general: Hyperthyroidism was considered stable when no ophthalmopathy appeared within 18 months of follow-up. Study results and limitations: With 65% to 71% sensitivity and approximately 73% specificity, the model predicted ophthalmopathy progression. An approximately 80% specificity and about 88% sensitivity were achieved by a 13-signature model that separated ophthalmopathy from stable hyperthyroidism.

The CDR3 is made up of 14 amino acids. Germline V gene lookup returns CDR1 SGHTA and CDR2 FQGNSA. The V end lost 3 bases, the J end lost 4 bases, and 12 bases lay between the germline ends. In this sample, this clonotype turned up a few times. Its antigen is unknown. RNA transcripts were the source from which TCR beta CDR3 regions were amplified. The first round was an RT-PCR with HTBI primers, and the second round was a multiplex PCR. TCRdb analysed the multiplex PCR reads with MiXCR anew, one entry per CDR3 protein. The sample consists of around 1.1 million distinct CDR3 sequences, around a third of them appearing once.

This receptor was taken from an adult man with Graves' hyperthyroidism. J is TRBJ1-1 and V is TRBV7-2; the D gene is possibly TRBD1 (5 bases). Material: peripheral blood or thyroid tissue (not recorded which). The CDR3 loop reads CASSFGGFGTEAFF. The CDR3 DNA reads as TGTGCCAGCAGCTTCGGGGGTTTCGGCACTGAAGCTTTCTTT.